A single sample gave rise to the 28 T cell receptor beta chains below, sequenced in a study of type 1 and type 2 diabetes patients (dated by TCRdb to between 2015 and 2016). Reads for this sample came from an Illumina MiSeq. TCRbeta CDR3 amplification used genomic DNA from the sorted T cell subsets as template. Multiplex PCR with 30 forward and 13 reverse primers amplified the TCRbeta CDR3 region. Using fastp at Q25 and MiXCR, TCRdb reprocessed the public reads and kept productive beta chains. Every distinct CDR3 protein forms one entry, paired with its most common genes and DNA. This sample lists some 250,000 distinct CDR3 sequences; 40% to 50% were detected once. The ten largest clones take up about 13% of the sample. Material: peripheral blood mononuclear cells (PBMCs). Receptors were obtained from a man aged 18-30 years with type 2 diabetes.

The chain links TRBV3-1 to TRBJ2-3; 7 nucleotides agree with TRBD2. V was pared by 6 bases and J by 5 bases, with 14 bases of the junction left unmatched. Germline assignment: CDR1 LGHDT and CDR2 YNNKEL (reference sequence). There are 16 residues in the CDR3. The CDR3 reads CASRKGLDLGGDTQYF. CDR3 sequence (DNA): TGTGCCAGCAGGAAAGGACTAGATCTTGGAGGAGATACGCAGTATTTT.

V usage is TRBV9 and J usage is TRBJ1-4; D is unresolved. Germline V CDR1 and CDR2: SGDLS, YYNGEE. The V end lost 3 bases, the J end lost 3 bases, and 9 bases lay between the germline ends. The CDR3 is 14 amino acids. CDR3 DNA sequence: TGTGCCAGCAGCGAGACGGTGTCTAATGAAAAACTGTTTTTT. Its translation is CASSETVSNEKLFF.

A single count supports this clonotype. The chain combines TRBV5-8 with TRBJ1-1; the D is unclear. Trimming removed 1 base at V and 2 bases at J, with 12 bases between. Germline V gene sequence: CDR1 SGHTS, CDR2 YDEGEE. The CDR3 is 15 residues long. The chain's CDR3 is CASSLRIGRNTEAFF. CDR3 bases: TGTGCCAGCAGCTTGCGAATAGGAAGAAACACTGAAGCTTTCTTT.

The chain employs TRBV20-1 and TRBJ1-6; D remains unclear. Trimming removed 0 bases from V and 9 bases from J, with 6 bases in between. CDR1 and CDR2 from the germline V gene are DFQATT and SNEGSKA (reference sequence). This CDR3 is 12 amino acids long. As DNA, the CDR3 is TGCAGTGCTAGAGATACGGGTTCACCCCTCCACTTT. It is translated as CSARDTGSPLHF.

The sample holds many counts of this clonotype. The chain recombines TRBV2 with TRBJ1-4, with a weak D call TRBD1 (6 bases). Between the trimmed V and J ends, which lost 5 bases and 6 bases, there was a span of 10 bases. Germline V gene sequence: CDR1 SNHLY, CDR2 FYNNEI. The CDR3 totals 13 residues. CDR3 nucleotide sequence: TGTGCCAGCAGTCCGGGACAATATGAAAAACTGTTTTTT. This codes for CASSPGQYEKLFF.

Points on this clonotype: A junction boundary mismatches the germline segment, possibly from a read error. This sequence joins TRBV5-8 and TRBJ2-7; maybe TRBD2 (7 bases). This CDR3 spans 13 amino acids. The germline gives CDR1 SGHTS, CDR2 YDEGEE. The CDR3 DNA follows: TGTGCCAGCAGCTGGGGGGGCGACGGCGAGCAGCACTTC. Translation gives CASSWGGDGEQHF. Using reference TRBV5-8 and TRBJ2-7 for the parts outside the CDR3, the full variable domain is EAGVTQSPTHLIKTRGQQATLRCSPISGHTSVYWYQQALGLGLQFLLWYDEGEERNRGNFPPRFSGRQFPNYSSELNVNALELEDSALYLCASSWGGDGEQHFGPGTRLTVT.

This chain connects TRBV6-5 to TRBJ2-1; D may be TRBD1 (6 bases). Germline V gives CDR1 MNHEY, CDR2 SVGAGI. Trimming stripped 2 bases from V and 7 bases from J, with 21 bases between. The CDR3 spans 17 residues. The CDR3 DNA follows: TGTGCCAGCAGTTACGCCTTTGGAAGGGGAAGGGGGAATGAGCAGTTCTTC. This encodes CASSYAFGRGRGNEQFF.

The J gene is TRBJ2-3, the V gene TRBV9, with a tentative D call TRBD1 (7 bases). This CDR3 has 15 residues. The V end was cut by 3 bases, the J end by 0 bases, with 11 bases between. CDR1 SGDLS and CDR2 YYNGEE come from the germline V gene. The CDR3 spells CASSETGTSTDTQYF. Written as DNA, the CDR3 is TGTGCCAGCAGCGAGACAGGGACTAGCACAGATACGCAGTATTTT.

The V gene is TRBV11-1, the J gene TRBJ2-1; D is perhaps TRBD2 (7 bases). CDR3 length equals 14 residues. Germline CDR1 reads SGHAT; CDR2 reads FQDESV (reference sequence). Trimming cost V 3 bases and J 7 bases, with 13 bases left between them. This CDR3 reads CASSFRGGLNEQFF. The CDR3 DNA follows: TGTGCCAGCAGCTTTAGGGGGGGCTTGAATGAGCAGTTCTTC.

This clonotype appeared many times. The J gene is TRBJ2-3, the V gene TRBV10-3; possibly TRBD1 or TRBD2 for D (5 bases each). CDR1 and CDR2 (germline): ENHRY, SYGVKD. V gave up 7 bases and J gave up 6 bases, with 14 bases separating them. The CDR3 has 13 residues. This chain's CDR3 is CAINPSPGDTQYF. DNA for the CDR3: TGTGCCATCAATCCTAGCCCAGGGGATACGCAGTATTTT.

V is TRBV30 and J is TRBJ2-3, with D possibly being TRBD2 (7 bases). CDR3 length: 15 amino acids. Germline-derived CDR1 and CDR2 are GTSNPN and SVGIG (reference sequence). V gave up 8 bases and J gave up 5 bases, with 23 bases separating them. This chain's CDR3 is CALKRRGGREDTQYF. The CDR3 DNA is TGTGCCCTCAAGAGAAGGGGGGGCCGCGAAGATACGCAGTATTTT. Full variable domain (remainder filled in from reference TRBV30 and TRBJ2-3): SQTIHQWPATLVQPVGSPLSLECTVEGTSNPNLYWYRQAAGRGLQLLFYSVGIGQISSEVPQNLSASRPQDRQFILSSKKLLLSDSGFYLCALKRRGGREDTQYFGPGTRLTVL.

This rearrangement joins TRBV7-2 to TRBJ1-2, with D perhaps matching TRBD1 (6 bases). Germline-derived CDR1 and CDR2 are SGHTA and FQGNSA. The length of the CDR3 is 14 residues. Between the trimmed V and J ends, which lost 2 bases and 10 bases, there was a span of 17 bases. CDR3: CASSLWGGRGNYTF. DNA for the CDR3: TGTGCCAGCAGCTTATGGGGGGGCCGGGGCAACTACACCTTC.

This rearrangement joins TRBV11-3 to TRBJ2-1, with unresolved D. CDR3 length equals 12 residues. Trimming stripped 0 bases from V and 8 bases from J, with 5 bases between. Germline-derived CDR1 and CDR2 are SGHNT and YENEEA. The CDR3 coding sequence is TGTGCCAGCAGCTTAGAAGGAGATGAGCAGTTCTTC. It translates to CASSLEGDEQFF.

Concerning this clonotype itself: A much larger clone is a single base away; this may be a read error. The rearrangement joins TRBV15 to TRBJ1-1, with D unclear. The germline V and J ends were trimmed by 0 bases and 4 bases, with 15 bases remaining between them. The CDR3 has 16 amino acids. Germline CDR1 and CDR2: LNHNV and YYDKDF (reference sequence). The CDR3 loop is CATSRELGSVRTEAFF. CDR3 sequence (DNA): TGTGCCACCAGCAGAGAACTCGGTTCGGTCCGCACTGAAGCTTTCTTT.

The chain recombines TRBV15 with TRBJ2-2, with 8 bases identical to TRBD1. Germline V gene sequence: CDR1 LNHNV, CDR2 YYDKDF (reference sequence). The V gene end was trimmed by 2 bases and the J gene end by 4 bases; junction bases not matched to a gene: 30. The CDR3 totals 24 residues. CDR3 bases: TGTGCCACCAGCAGAAAAATGAAACTTAAAACGGACAGGGCTCGCCTAAAATCCACCGGGGAGCTGTTTTTT. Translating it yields CATSRKMKLKTDRARLKSTGELFF.

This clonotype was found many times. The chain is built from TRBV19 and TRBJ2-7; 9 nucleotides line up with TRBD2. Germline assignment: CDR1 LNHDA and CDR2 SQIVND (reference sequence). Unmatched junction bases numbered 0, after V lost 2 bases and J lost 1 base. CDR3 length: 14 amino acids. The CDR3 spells CASSISGRSYEQYF. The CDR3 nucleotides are TGTGCCAGTAGTATAAGCGGGAGGTCCTACGAGCAGTACTTC.

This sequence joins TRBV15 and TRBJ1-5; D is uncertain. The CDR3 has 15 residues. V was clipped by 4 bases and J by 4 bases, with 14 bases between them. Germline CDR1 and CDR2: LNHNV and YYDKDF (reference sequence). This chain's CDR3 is CATSKRAHKNQPQHF. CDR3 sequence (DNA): TGTGCCACCAGCAAGAGGGCCCATAAAAATCAGCCCCAGCATTTT.

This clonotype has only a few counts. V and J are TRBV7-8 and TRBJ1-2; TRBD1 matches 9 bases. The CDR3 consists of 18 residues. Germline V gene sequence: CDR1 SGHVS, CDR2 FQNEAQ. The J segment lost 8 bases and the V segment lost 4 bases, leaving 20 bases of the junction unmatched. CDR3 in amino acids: CASSSFLLDRGLIRGYTF. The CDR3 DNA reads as TGTGCCAGCAGCTCCTTTTTATTGGACAGGGGACTTATTCGCGGCTACACCTTC.

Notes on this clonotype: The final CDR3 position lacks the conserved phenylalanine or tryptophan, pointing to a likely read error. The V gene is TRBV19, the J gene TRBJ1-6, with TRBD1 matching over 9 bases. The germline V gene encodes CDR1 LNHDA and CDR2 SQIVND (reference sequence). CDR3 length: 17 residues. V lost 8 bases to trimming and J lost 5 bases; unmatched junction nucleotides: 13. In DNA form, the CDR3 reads TGTGCCAGTGGCACGGGGACAGGGCGTTTTGATAATTCACCCCTCCACCTT. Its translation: CASGTGTGRFDNSPLHL.

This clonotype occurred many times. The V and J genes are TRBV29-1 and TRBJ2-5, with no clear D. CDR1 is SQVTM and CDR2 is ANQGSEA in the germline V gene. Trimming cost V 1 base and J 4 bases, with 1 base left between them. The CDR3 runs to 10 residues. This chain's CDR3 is CSVEGETQYF. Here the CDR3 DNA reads TGCAGCGTTGAAGGAGAGACCCAGTACTTC.

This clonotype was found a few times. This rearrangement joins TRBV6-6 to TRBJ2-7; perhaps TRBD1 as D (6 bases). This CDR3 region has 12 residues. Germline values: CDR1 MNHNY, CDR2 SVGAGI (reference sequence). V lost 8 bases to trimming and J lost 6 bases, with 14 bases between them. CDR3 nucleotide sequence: TGTGCCAGCCAGAACAGGGCGGCCGAGCAGTACTTC. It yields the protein CASQNRAAEQYF.

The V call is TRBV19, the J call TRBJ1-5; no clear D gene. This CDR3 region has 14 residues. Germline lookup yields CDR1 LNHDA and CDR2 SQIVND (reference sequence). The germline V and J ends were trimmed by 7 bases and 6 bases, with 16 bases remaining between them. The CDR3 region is CASKTGGDRQPQHF. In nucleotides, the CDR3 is TGTGCCAGTAAGACGGGTGGGGATCGTCAGCCCCAGCATTTT.

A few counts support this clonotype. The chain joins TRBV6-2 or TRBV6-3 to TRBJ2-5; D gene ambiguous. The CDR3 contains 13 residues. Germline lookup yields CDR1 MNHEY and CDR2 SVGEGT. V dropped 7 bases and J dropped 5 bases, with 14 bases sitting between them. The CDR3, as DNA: TGTGCCAGCACTGACGGCTTACGGGAGACCCAGTACTTC. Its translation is CASTDGLRETQYF.

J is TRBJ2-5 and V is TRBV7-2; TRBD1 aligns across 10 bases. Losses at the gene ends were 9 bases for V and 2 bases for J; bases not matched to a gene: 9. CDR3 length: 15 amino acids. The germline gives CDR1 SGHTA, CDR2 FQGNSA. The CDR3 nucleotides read TGTGCCAGTAGTGCTCCGGGACAGGGGCAAGAGACCCAGTACTTC. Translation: CASSAPGQGQETQYF. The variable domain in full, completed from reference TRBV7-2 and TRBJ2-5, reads GAGVSQSPSNKVTEKGKDVELRCDPISGHTALYWYRQSLGQGLEFLIYFQGNSAPDKSGLPSDRFSAERTGGSVSTLTIQRTQQEDSAVYLCASSAPGQGQETQYFGPGTRLLVL.

CDR3 in DNA: TGTGCCACCAGCAGACGAGCGGGGAGCTCCTACAATGAGCAGTTCTTC. This encodes CATSRRAGSSYNEQFF. The chain uses TRBV15 and TRBJ2-1, with TRBD2 matching over 7 bases. The CDR3 is 16 residues long. The V gene's germline CDR1 is LNHNV and CDR2 YYDKDF (reference sequence). Trimming removed 2 bases from V and 0 bases from J; junction bases left unmatched: 4. Full variable domain (outside the CDR3, taken from reference TRBV15 and TRBJ2-1): DAMVIQNPRYQVTQFGKPVTLSCSQTLNHNVMYWYQQKSSQAPKLLFHYYDKDFNNEADTPDNFQSRRPNTSFCFLDIRSPGLGDTAMYLCATSRRAGSSYNEQFFGPGTRLTVL.

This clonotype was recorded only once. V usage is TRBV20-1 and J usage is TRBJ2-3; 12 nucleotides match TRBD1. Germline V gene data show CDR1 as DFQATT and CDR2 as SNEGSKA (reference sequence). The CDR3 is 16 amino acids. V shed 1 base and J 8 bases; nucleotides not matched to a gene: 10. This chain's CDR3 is CSARVQGTGGAGTQYF. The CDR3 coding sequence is TGCAGTGCTAGAGTACAAGGGACAGGGGGCGCGGGTACGCAGTATTTT.

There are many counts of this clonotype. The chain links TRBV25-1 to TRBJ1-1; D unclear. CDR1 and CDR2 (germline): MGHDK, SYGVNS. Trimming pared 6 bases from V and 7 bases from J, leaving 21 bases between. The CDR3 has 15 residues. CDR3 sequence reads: CASSPTAIGTLEAFF. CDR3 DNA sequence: TGTGCCAGCAGCCCAACTGCCATCGGAACCCTTGAAGCTTTCTTT.

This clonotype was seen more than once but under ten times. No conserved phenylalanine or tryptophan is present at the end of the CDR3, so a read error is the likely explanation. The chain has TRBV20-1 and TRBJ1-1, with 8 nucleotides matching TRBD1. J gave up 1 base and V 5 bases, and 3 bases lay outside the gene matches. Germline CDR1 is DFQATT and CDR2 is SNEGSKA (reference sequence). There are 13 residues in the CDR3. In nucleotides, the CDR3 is TGCAGTGCTCCCGGGACAGGGAACACTGAAGCTTTCCTT. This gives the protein CSAPGTGNTEAFL.